This T cell receptor (beta chain) comes out of a study of blood T cell repertoires in COVID-19. The wider study: Researchers got acute and convalescent COVID-19 samples from the United States, Italy and Spain. The analysed material was cDNA or gDNA that came from T cells, B-cell-depleted T cells, or PBMCs.

This clone appeared a few times. V trimming: 3 bases; J trimming: 4 bases; junction bases outside the gene matches: 2. The CDR3 extends over 14 amino acids. Germline loops: CDR1 LNHDA, CDR2 SQIVND (reference sequence). Authors' analysis steps: Reference gene primer amplification gave estimated nucleated cell counts. Some clones are missing from TCRdb's copy, which holds only in-frame ones; the method was immunoSEQ multiplex PCR. Clone size and V and J calls were adopted from that table, with D and trimming inferred from the DNA. The profile shows some 200,000 clones, approximately 82% of them singletons.

Sequenced material: peripheral blood. V gene TRBV19 combines with J gene TRBJ1-5; 8 nucleotides align to TRBD1. This TCR was recovered from a human donor in a cohort sampled during active COVID-19. CDR3 nucleotide sequence: TGTGCCAGTAGTATCCGACAGGGGAATCAGCCCCAGCATTTT. Its translation: CASSIRQGNQPQHF.